Listed here are 19 T cell receptor beta chains from one sample, sequenced in a study of cytomegalovirus exposure and HLA in healthy donors. Using immunoSEQ multiplex PCR, the repertoire was profiled, and TCRdb retains in-frame clones only, with some absent. Here the sample spans about 120,000 clones, more than 75% being singletons. Sequenced material: PBMCs. All receptors come from a woman aged 18-30 years in good health and CMV-seropositive.

J is TRBJ1-1 and V is TRBV19, with D perhaps TRBD1 (6 bases). V lost 4 bases, J lost 6 bases, and 18 bases lay in between. Germline V gives CDR1 LNHDA, CDR2 SQIVND (reference sequence). The CDR3 has 15 residues. The chain's CDR3 is CASSRPAGAQAEAFF. Here the CDR3 DNA reads TGTGCCAGTAGTAGGCCGGCGGGGGCTCAAGCTGAAGCTTTCTTT.

This chain links TRBV19 with TRBJ1-6; 10 bases are shared with TRBD1. The CDR3 runs to 15 residues. Germline-derived CDR1 and CDR2 are LNHDA and SQIVND (reference sequence). Trimming at V came to 5 bases and at J to 10 bases, leaving 8 bases not matched to a gene. CDR3 protein: CASSETGQGRSPLHF. In DNA, the CDR3 is TGTGCCAGTAGTGAAACGGGACAGGGGCGATCACCCCTCCACTTT. The full variable domain, completed using reference TRBV19 and TRBJ1-6, is DGGITQSPKYLFRKEGQNVTLSCEQNLNHDAMYWYRQDPGQGLRLIYYSQIVNDFQKGDIAEGYSVSREKKESFPLTVTSAQKNPTAFYLCASSETGQGRSPLHFGNGTRLTVT.

V gene TRBV18 combines with J gene TRBJ1-1; 11 bases line up with TRBD1. Trimming took 4 bases from V and 4 from J; bases not matched to a gene: 5. Germline CDR1 KGHSH, CDR2 LQKENI. The CDR3 runs to 15 residues. In DNA, the CDR3 is TGTGCCAGCTCACAGGCCGGGACAGGGGGCACTGAAGCTTTCTTT. Amino acids: CASSQAGTGGTEAFF.

V usage is TRBV19 and J usage is TRBJ1-5; a weak D match, TRBD1 (6 bases). The V end lost 2 bases, the J end lost 3 bases, and 17 bases lay between the germline ends. The CDR3 has 17 amino acids. Germline loops: CDR1 LNHDA, CDR2 SQIVND (reference sequence). CDR3 sequence (DNA): TGTGCCAGTAGTATATCCCCCCAAACAGGGCCCAATCAGCCCCAGCATTTT. Translated, it gives CASSISPQTGPNQPQHF.

The CDR3 protein is CASSLGGLNNEQFF. For the CDR3, the DNA is TGTGCCAGCAGCTTAGGGGGACTAAACAATGAGCAGTTCTTC. The chain combines TRBV11-3 with TRBJ2-1, with 7 positions matching TRBD2. Germline CDR1 SGHNT, CDR2 YENEEA. This CDR3 spans 14 amino acids. Germline trimming cut 1 base from V and 5 bases from J; bases unmatched to any gene: 2.

The CDR3 region has the DNA TGTGCCAGCACCTTGGGGGGCACCGGGGAGCTGTTTTTT. It encodes CASTLGGTGELFF. V gene TRBV7-9 combines with J gene TRBJ2-2; D is perhaps TRBD2 (6 bases). The length of the CDR3 is 13 residues. Trimming took 7 bases from V and 4 from J, leaving 10 bases between them. Germline V gene data show CDR1 as SEHNR and CDR2 as FQNEAQ (reference sequence).

This chain joins TRBV5-4 and TRBJ1-6; 9 bases line up with TRBD1. J gave up 10 bases and V 4 bases, and 6 bases lay outside the gene matches. The germline V gene encodes CDR1 SGHNT and CDR2 YYREEE (reference sequence). The CDR3 sequence is 14 residues long. In DNA, the CDR3 is TGTGCCAGCAGCCTGGACAGGGGTGACTCACCCCTCCACTTT. Its protein is CASSLDRGDSPLHF.

This clone has a single count. The V call is TRBV30, the J call TRBJ2-5, with D uncertain. Germline V gene sequence: CDR1 GTSNPN, CDR2 SVGIG (reference sequence). The CDR3 is 12 amino acids. V was cut by 0 bases and J by 5 bases, with 7 bases left in between. The CDR3 loop reads CAWSVLIETQYF. The CDR3 nucleotides read TGTGCCTGGAGTGTACTCATTGAGACCCAGTACTTC.

This chain uses TRBV29-1 with TRBJ2-7; 9 nucleotides align to TRBD1. The CDR3 has 13 amino acids. In germline, CDR1 is SQVTM, CDR2 ANQGSEA. Germline trimming cut 7 bases from V and 6 bases from J; bases unmatched to any gene: 10. CDR3 in DNA: TGCAGCGCCCGGGACAGGGAGTACACCGAGCAGTACTTC. It encodes CSARDREYTEQYF.

V usage is TRBV4-3 and J usage is TRBJ2-1, with a weak D call TRBD1 (6 bases). V shed 5 bases and J shed 6 bases, with 17 bases lying between them. Germline CDR1 and CDR2: LGHNA and YSLEER. The CDR3 sequence is 15 residues long. The CDR3, as DNA: TGCGCCAGCAGCATTTTTTTGGACAGACTCAATGAGCAGTTCTTC. It yields the protein CASSIFLDRLNEQFF.

This chain uses TRBV5-1 with TRBJ1-4, with D perhaps TRBD1 (6 bases). Deletions cut 1 base from V and 5 bases from J, with 12 bases between. From germline, CDR1 is SGHRS and CDR2 YFSETQ. CDR3 length equals 15 residues. CDR3 residues: CASSLTGFGNEKLFF. The CDR3, as DNA: TGCGCCAGCAGCTTGACAGGGTTCGGAAATGAAAAACTGTTTTTT.

V gene TRBV6-1 combines with J gene TRBJ1-2; TRBD1 matches at 8 bases. J gave up 6 bases and V 2 bases, and 11 bases lay outside the gene matches. CDR1 is MNHNS and CDR2 is SASEGT in the germline V gene. The CDR3 length is 16 residues. CDR3 DNA: TGTGCCAGCAGTGAATCACCCGACAGGGGAGGCAATGGCTACACCTTC. It specifies CASSESPDRGGNGYTF.

DNA of the CDR3: TGTGCCAGTAGTATTATGGGGACAGGCAGCTCCTACGAGCAGTACTTC. Encoded protein: CASSIMGTGSSYEQYF. The rearrangement links TRBV19 to TRBJ2-7, with 8 nucleotides matching TRBD1. The CDR3 runs to 16 residues. Germline CDR1 reads LNHDA; CDR2 reads SQIVND (reference sequence). V shed 3 bases and J 0 bases; nucleotides not matched to a gene: 7.

CDR3 bases: TGTGCCAGCAGCCCCAGGGGGGTAGGGACAGTATATGGCTACACCTTC. Translated, it gives CASSPRGVGTVYGYTF. This rearrangement joins TRBV4-2 to TRBJ1-2; 7 bases fit TRBD1. Germline-derived CDR1 and CDR2 are LGHNA and YNFKEQ. The CDR3 is made up of 16 amino acids. V lost 4 bases to trimming and J lost 5 bases; unmatched junction nucleotides: 13.

The genes are TRBV30 and TRBJ1-5, with TRBD1 identical over 12 bases. CDR1 is GTSNPN, CDR2 SVGIG, per germline (reference sequence). Trimming removed 5 bases from V and 6 bases from J; junction bases left unmatched: 8. This CDR3 is built from 15 residues. The CDR3 sequence is CAWDPGQGAIQPQHF. The CDR3 DNA reads as TGTGCCTGGGATCCGGGACAGGGGGCGATTCAGCCCCAGCATTTT.

The rearrangement joins TRBV13 to TRBJ2-7; the D gene is possibly TRBD2 (6 bases). Trimming cost V 1 base and J 2 bases, with 15 bases left between them. From germline, CDR1 is PRHDT and CDR2 FYEKMQ (reference sequence). The CDR3 contains 16 residues. The CDR3 loop is CASSLVGREVTYEQYF. The CDR3 bases are TGTGCCAGCAGCTTAGTCGGCAGGGAGGTCACCTACGAGCAGTACTTC.

The rearrangement joins TRBV10-3 to TRBJ2-7; 7 positions match TRBD2. The CDR3 length is 13 residues. Germline V gives CDR1 ENHRY, CDR2 SYGVKD. V trimming: 1 base; J trimming: 5 bases; junction bases outside the gene matches: 2. CDR3 coding DNA: TGTGCCATCAGTGAGTATGGGGGGGACGAGCAGTACTTC. Translated: CAISEYGGDEQYF.

The DNA of the CDR3 is TGTGCCAGCTCATCTCGGAAGGGACGGGAGGAGACCCAGTACTTC. Translation: CASSSRKGREETQYF. The genes are TRBV18 and TRBJ2-5; a weak D match, TRBD2 (6 bases). The CDR3 loop spans 15 amino acids. Germline loops: CDR1 KGHSH, CDR2 LQKENI. Trimming took 5 bases from V and 5 from J, leaving 18 bases between them.

This clone was seen only once. This rearrangement joins TRBV27 to TRBJ1-1, with a tentative D call TRBD1 (5 bases). CDR3 length: 19 amino acids. Trimming took 7 bases from V and 0 from J, leaving 27 bases between them. Germline CDR1 MNHEY, CDR2 SMNVEV (reference sequence). The CDR3 loop is CASTQSMGGFLAVNTEAFF. Written as DNA, the CDR3 is TGTGCCAGCACTCAAAGCATGGGGGGGTTTTTAGCTGTGAACACTGAAGCTTTCTTT.